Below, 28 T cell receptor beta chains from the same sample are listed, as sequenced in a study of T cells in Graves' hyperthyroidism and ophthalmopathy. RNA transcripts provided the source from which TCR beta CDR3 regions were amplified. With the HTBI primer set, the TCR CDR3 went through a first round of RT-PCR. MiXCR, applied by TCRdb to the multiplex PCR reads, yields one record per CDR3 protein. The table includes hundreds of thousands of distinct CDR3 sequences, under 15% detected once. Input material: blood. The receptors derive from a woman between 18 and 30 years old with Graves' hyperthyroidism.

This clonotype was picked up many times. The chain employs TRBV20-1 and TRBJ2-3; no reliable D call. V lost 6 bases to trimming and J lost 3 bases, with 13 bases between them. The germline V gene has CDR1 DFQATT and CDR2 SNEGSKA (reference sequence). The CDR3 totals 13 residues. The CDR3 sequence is CSAPKENTDTQYF. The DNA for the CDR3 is TGCAGTGCCCCCAAGGAGAATACAGATACGCAGTATTTT.

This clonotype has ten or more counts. In nucleotides, the CDR3 is TGCGCCAGCAGGCCTACTAGCAGTCAAGAGACCCAGTACTTC. This codes for CASRPTSSQETQYF. This chain uses TRBV5-1 with TRBJ2-5; the D gene is possibly TRBD2 (6 bases). Germline CDR1 reads SGHRS; CDR2 reads YFSETQ. This CDR3 region has 14 residues. The V end lost 5 bases, the J end lost 2 bases, and 13 bases lay between the germline ends.

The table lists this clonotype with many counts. Written as DNA, the CDR3 is TGTGCCAGCAGTCTAGAGGGAGAAGATACGCAGTATTTT. Its translation is CASSLEGEDTQYF. The chain couples TRBV2 to TRBJ2-3; possible D gene TRBD2, 5 bases. Germline V CDR1 and CDR2: SNHLY, FYNNEI. Trimming stripped 5 bases from V and 5 bases from J, with 11 bases between. This CDR3 region has 13 residues.

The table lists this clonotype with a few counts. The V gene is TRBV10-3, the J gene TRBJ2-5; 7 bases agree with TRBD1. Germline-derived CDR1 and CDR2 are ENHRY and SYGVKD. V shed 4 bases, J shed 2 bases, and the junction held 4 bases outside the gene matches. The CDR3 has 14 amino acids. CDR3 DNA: TGTGCCATCAGTGTTGGGGGACAGCAAGAGACCCAGTACTTC. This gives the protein CAISVGGQQETQYF.

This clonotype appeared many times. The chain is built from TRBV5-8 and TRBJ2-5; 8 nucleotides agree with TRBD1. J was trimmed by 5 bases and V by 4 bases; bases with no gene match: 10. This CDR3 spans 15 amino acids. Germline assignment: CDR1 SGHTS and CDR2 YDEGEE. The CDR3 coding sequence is TGTGCCAGCAGCGCAGGGGGCGCGAAGACGGAGACCCAGTACTTC. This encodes CASSAGGAKTETQYF.

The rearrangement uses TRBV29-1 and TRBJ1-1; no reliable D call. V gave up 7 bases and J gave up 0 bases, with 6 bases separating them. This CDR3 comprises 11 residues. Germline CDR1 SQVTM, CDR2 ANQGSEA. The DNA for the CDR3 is TGCAGCGCCAACCTGAACACTGAAGCTTTCTTT. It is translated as CSANLNTEAFF.

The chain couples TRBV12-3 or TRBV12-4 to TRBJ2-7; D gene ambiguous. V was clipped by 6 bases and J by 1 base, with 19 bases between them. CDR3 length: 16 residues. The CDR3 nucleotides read TGTGCCAGCAGCCTTGCCCCTCCGGGTGTGTCCTACGAGCAGTACTTC. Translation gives CASSLAPPGVSYEQYF.

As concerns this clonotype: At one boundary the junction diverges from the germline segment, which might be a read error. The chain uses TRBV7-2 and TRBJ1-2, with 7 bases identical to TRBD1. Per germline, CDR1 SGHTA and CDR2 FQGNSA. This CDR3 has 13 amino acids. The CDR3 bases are TGTGCCAGCAGCTTTACAGGGGATTATGACTACACCTTC. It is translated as CASSFTGDYDYTF.

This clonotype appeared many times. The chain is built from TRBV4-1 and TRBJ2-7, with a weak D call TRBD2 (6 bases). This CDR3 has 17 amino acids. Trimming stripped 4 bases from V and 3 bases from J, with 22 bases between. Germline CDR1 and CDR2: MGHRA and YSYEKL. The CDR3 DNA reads TGCGCCAGCAGCCCTTCTGAGCTAGCGAGTCCCGGCTACGAGCAGTACTTC. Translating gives CASSPSELASPGYEQYF.

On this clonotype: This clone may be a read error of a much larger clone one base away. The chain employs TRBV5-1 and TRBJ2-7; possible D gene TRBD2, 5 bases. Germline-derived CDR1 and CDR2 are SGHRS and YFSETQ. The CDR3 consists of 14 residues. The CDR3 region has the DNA TGCGCCAGGAGCTTGGCGGGCCATGGTTACGAGCAGTACTTC. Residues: CARSLAGHGYEQYF.

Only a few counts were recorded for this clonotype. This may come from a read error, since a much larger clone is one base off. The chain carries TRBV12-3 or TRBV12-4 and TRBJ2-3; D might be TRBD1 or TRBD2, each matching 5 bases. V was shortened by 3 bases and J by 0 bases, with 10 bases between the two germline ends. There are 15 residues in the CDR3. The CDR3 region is CASSFLGASTDTQYF. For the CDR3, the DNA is TGTGCCAGCAGTTTCCTCGGGGCTAGCACAGATACGCAGTATTTT.

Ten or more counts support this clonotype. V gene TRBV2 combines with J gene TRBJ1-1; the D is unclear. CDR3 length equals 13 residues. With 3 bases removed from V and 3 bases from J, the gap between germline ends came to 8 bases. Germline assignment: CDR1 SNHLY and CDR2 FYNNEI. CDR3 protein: CASSDWGYTEAFF. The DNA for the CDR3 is TGTGCCAGCAGTGACTGGGGATACACTGAAGCTTTCTTT.

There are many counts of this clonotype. The chain's CDR3 is CSVESGDEQYF. In DNA form, the CDR3 reads TGCAGCGTTGAATCAGGGGACGAGCAGTACTTC. J is TRBJ2-7 and V is TRBV29-1; the D gene is possibly TRBD1 (6 bases). V was cut by 2 bases and J by 5 bases, with 7 bases left in between. CDR3 length: 11 amino acids. Germline loops: CDR1 SQVTM, CDR2 ANQGSEA.

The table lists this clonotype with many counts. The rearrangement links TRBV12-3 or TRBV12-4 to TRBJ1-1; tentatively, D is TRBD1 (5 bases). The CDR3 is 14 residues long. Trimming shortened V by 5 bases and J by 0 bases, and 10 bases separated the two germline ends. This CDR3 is CASSPREVNTEAFF. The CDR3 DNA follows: TGTGCCAGCAGTCCCAGGGAGGTGAACACTGAAGCTTTCTTT.

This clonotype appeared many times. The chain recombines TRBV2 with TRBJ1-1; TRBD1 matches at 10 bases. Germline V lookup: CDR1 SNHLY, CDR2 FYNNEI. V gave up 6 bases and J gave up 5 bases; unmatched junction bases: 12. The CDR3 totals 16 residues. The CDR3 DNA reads TGTGCCAGCAGCCCTAACTTGGGGACAGGGGAGACTGAAGCTTTCTTT. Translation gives CASSPNLGTGETEAFF.

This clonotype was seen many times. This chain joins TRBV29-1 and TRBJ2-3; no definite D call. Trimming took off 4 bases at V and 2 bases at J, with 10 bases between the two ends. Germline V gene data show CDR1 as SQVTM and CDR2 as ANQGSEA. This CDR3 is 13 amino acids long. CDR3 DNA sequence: TGCAGCGTTGCCCCTAGGGCCACAGATACGCAGTATTTT. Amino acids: CSVAPRATDTQYF.

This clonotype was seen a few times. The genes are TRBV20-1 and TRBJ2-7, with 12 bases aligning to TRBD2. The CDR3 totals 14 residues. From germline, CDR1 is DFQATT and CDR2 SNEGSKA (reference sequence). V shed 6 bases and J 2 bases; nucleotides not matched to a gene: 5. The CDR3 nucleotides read TGCAGTGCAGGTGGGACTAGCGGGCCCTACGAGCAGTACTTC. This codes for CSAGGTSGPYEQYF.

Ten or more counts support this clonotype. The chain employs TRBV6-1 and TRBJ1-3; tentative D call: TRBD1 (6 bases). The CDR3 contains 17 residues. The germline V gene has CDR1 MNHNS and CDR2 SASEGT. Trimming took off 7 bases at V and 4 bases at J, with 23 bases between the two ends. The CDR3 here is CASTEVPGHRDGNTIYF. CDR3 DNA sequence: TGTGCCAGCACCGAAGTCCCGGGACACCGAGACGGAAACACCATATATTTT.

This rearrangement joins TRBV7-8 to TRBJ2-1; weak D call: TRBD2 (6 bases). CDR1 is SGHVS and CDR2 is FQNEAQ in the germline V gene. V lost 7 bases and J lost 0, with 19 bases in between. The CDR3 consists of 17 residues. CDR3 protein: CASTASPGGSSYNEQFF. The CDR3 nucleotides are TGTGCCAGCACCGCATCGCCTGGGGGGAGCTCCTACAATGAGCAGTTCTTC.

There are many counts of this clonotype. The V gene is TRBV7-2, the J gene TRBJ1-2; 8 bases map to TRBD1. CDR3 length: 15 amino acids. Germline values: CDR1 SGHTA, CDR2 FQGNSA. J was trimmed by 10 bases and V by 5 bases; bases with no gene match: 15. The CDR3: CASSPTPGQGLPYTF. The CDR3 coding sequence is TGTGCCAGCAGCCCAACCCCTGGACAGGGTTTACCCTACACCTTC. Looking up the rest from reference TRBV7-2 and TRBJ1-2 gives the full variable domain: GAGVSQSPSNKVTEKGKDVELRCDPISGHTALYWYRQSLGQGLEFLIYFQGNSAPDKSGLPSDRFSAERTGGSVSTLTIQRTQQEDSAVYLCASSPTPGQGLPYTFGSGTRLTVV.

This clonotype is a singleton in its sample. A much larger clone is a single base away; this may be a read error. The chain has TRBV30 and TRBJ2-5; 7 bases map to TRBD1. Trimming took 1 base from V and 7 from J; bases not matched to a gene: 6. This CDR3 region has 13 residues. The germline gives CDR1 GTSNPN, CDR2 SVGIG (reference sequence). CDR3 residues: CAWSATGVGTQYF. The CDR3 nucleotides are TGTGCCTGGAGTGCCACAGGGGTAGGGACCCAGTACTTC.

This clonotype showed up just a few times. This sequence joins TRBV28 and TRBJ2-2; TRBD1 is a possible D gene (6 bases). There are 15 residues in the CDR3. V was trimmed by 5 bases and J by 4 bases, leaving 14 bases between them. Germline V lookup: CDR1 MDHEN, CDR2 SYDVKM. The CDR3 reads CASSKSGTRTGELFF. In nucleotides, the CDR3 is TGTGCCAGCAGTAAATCCGGGACACGCACCGGGGAGCTGTTTTTT.

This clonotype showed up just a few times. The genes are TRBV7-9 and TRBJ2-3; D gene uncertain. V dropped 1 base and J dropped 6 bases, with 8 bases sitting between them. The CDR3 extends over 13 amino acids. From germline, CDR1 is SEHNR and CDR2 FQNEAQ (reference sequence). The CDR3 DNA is TGTGCCAGCAGCTTAGTCCCGGAGGATACGCAGTATTTT. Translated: CASSLVPEDTQYF.

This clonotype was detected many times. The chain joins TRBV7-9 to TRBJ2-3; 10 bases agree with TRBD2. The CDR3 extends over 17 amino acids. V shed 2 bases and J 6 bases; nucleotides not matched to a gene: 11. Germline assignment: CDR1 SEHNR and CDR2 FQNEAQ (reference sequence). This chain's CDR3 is CASSLLHTSGDWDTQYF. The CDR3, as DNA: TGTGCCAGCAGCTTACTTCACACTAGCGGGGACTGGGATACGCAGTATTTT.

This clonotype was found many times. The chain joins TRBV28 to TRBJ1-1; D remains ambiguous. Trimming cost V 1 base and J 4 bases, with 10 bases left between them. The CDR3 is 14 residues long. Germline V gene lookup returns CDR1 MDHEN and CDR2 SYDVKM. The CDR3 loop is CASSLSGFSTEAFF. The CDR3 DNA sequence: TGTGCCAGCAGTTTATCGGGCTTCTCCACTGAAGCTTTCTTT.

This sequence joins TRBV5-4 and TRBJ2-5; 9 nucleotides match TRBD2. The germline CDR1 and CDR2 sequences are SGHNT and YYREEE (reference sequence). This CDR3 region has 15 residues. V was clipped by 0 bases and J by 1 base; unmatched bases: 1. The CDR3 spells CASSLVTSGQETQYF. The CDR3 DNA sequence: TGTGCCAGCAGCTTGGTGACTAGCGGCCAAGAGACCCAGTACTTC.

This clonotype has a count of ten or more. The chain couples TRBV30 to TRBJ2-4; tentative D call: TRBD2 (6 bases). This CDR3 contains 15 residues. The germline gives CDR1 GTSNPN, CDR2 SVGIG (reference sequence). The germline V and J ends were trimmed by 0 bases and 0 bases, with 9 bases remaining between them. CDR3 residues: CAWSVAGLAKNIQYF. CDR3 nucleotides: TGTGCCTGGAGTGTTGCGGGGTTAGCCAAAAACATTCAGTACTTC.

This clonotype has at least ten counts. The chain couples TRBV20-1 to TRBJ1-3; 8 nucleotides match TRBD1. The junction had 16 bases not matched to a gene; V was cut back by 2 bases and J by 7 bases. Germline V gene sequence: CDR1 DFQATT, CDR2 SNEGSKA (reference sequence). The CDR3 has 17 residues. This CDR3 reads CSARSLQGGNGPNTIYF. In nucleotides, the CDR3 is TGCAGTGCTAGATCCTTACAGGGGGGTAATGGACCGAACACCATATATTTT.